Listed below are T cell receptor beta chains from one sample, sequenced in a study of T cell clones after liver transplantation. Generated by immunoSEQ multiplex PCR, the TCRdb table keeps only in-frame clones and is missing some. The sample carries tens of thousands of clones, around 78% recorded once. The sample was CD4+ T cells from blood, taken at the 22-month timepoint. All receptors come from a human patient who received a liver transplant. Some T cells may be graft donor cells. The CDR3 runs from the conserved cysteine through the conserved F or W.

cdr3_length	v_call	cdr3_aa
18	TRBV5-1	CASSWGAAQFATNEKLFF
17	TRBV14	CASSQDRGGYAYNEQFF
14	TRBV5-4	CATSRGGLASGYTF
14	TRBV5-1	CASSLVGSQETQYF
13	TRBV7-3	CASSLGPAYGYTF
14	TRBV7-2	CASSLSGDADTQYF
15	TRBV18	CASSPQRENTGELFF
15	TRBV7-2	CASSFFFQGNQPQHF
13	TRBV18	CASSPRGYTEAFF
16	TRBV5-1	CASSLGTGPNTGELFF
14	TRBV5-1	CASRSGGGNEKLFF
13	TRBV25-1	CASVVQGNTEAFF
17	TRBV5-1	CASSPRVRGGDYNEQFF
15	TRBV7-9	CASSLARQIDSPLHF
15	TRBV7-9	CASSSSGGVAGELFF
15	TRBV2	CASSEGQGARNIQYF